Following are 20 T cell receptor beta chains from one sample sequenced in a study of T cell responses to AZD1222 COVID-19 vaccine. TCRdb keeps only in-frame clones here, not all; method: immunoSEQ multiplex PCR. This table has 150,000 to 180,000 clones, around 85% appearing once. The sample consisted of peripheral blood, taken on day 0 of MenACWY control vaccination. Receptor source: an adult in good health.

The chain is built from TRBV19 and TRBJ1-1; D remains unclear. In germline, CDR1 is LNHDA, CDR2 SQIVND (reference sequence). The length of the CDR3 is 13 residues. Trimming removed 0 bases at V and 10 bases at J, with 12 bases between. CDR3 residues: CASSIDRVAAAFF. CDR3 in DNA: TGTGCCAGTAGTATAGATCGTGTAGCTGCAGCTTTCTTT.

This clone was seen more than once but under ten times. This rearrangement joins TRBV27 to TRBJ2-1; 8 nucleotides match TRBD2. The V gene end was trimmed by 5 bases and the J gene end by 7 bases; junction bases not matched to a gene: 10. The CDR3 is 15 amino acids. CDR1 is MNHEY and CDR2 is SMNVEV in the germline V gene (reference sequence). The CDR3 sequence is CASSPTSLAGNEQFF. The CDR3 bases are TGTGCCAGCAGTCCCACTTCCTTAGCGGGGAATGAGCAGTTCTTC.

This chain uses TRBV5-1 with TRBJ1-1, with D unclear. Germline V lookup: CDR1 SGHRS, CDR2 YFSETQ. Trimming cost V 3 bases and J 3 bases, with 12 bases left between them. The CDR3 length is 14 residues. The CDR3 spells CASSSAFTYTEAFF. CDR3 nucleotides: TGCGCCAGCAGCTCCGCCTTTACGTACACTGAAGCTTTCTTT.

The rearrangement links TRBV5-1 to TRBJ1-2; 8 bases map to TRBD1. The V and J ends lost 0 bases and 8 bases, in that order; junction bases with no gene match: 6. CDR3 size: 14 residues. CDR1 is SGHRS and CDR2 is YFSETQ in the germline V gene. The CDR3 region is CASSLVGQGHGYTF. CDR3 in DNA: TGCGCCAGCAGCTTGGTTGGACAGGGCCACGGCTACACCTTC.

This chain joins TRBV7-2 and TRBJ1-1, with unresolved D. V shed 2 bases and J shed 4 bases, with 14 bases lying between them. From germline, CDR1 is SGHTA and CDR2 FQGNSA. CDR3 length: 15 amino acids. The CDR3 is CASSLKALSATEAFF. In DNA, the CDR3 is TGTGCCAGCAGCTTAAAGGCCTTGTCAGCCACTGAAGCTTTCTTT.

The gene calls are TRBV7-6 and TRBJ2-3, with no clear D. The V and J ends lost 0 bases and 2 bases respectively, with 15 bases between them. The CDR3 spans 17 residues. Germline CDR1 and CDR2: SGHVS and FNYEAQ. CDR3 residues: CASSLAVTFTATDTQYF. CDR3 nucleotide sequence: TGTGCCAGCAGCTTAGCGGTGACTTTTACCGCCACAGATACGCAGTATTTT.

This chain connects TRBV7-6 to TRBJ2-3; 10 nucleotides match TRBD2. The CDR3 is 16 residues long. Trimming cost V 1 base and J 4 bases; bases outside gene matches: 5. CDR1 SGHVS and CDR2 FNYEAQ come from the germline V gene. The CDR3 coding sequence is TGTGCCAGCAGCTTAGGGGCTAGCGGGGGTGCAGATACGCAGTATTTT. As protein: CASSLGASGGADTQYF.

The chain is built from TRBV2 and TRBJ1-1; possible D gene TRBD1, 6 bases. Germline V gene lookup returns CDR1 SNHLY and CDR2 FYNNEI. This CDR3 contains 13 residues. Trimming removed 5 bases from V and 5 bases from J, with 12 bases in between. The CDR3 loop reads CASSFTGMTEAFF. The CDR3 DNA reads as TGTGCCAGCAGTTTTACAGGGATGACTGAAGCTTTCTTT.

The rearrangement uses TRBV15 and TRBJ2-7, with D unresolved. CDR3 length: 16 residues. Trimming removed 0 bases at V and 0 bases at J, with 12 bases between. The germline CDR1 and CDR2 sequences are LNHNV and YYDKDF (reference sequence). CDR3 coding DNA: TGTGCCACCAGCAGAGATAGAGGATTTTACTCCTACGAGCAGTACGTC. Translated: CATSRDRGFYSYEQYV.

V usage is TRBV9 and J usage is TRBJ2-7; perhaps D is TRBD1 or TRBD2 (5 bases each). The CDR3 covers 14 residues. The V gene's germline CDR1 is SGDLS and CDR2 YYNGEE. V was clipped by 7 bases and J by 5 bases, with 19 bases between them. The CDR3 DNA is TGTGCCAGCGGACCCGGGACCCTAAGGAACGAGCAGTACTTC. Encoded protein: CASGPGTLRNEQYF.

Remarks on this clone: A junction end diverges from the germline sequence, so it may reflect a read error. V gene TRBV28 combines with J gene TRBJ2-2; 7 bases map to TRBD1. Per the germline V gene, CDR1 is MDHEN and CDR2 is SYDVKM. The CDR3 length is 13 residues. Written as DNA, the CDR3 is TGTGCCAGCAGAGGGGGCTACACTGGGGAGCTGTTTTTT. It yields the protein CASRGGYTGELFF.

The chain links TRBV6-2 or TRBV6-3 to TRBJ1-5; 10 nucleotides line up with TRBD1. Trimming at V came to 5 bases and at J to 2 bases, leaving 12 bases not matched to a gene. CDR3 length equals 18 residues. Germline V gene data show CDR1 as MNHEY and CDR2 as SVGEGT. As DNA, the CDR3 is TGTGCCAGCAGTACGGGCTGGACAGGGGGGCACGGCAATCAGCCCCAGCATTTT. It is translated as CASSTGWTGGHGNQPQHF.

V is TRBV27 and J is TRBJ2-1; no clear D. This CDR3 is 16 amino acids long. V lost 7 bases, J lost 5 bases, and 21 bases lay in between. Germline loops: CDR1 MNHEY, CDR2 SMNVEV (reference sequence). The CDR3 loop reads CASTSLLPEMNNEQFF. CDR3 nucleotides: TGTGCCAGCACCAGCCTTCTCCCGGAAATGAACAATGAGCAGTTCTTC.

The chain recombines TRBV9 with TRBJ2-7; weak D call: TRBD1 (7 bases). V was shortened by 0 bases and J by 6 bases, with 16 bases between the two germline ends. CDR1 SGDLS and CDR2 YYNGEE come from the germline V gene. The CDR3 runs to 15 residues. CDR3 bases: TGTGCCAGCAGCGTAGGTCCAGGGGGGTCTGCCGAGCAGTACTTC. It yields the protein CASSVGPGGSAEQYF.

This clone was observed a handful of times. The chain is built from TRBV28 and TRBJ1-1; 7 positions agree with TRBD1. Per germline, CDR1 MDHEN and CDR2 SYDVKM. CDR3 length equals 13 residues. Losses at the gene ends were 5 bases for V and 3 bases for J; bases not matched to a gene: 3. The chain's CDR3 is CASSLRGDTEAFF. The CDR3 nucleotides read TGTGCCAGCAGTCTCAGGGGGGACACTGAAGCTTTCTTT.

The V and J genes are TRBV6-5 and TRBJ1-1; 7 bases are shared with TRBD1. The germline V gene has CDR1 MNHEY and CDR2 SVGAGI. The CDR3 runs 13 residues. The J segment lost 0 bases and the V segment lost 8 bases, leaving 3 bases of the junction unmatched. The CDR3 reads CASAGQMNTEAFF. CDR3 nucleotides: TGTGCCAGCGCGGGACAGATGAACACTGAAGCTTTCTTT.

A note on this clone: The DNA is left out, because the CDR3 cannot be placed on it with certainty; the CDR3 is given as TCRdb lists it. CDR3 region: CASSSSGLGNQPQHF. The chain is built from TRBV2 and TRBJ1-5. The CDR3 numbers 15 amino acids, ends counted. Germline V gives CDR1 SNHLY, CDR2 FYNNEI.

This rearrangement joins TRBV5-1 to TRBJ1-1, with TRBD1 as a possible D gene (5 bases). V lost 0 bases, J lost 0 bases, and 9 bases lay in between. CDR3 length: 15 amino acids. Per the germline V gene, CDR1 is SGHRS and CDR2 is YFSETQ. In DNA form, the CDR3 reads TGCGCCAGCAGCTTGGTTCCGGGGCTGAACACTGAAGCTTTCTTT. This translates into CASSLVPGLNTEAFF.

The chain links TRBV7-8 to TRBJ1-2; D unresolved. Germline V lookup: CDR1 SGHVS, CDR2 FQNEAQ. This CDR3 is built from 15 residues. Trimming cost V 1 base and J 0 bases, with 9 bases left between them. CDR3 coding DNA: TGTGCCAGCAGCTTAGTCTGGACTCCTAACTATGGCTACACCTTC. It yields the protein CASSLVWTPNYGYTF.

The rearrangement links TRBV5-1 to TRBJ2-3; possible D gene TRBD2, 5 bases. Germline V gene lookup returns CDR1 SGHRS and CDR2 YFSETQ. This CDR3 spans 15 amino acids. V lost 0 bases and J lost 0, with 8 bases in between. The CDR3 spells CASSLASGSTDTQYF. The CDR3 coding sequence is TGCGCCAGCAGCTTGGCCTCGGGGAGCACAGATACGCAGTATTTT.